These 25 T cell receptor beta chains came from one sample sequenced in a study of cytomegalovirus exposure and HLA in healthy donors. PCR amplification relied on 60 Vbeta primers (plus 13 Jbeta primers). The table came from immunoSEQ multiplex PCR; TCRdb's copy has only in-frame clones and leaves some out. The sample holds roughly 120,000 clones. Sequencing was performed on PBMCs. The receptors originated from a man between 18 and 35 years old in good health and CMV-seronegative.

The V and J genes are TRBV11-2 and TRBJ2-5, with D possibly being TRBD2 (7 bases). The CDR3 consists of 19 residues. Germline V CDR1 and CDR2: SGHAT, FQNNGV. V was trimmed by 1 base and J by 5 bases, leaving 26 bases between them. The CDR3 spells CASSLVQRGGFLGGETQYF. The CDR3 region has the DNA TGTGCCAGCAGCTTAGTCCAGAGGGGGGGCTTCTTAGGAGGGGAGACCCAGTACTTC.

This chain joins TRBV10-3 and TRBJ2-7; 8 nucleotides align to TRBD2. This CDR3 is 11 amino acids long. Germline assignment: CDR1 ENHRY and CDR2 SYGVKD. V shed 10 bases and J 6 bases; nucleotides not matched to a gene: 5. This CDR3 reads CATQTSAEQYF. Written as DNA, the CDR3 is TGTGCCACCCAGACTAGCGCCGAGCAGTACTTC.

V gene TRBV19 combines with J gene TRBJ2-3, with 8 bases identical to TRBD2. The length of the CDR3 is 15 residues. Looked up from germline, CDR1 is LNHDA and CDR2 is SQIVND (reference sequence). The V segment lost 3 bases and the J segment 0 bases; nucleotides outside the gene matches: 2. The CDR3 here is CASSIGGVSTDTQYF. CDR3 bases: TGTGCCAGTAGTATCGGGGGGGTTAGCACAGATACGCAGTATTTT. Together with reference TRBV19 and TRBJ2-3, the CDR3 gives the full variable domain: DGGITQSPKYLFRKEGQNVTLSCEQNLNHDAMYWYRQDPGQGLRLIYYSQIVNDFQKGDIAEGYSVSREKKESFPLTVTSAQKNPTAFYLCASSIGGVSTDTQYFGPGTRLTVL.

CDR3 region: CASSWGGNEKLFF. The CDR3 nucleotides are TGTGCCAGCAGTTGGGGAGGGAATGAAAAACTGTTTTTT. The chain links TRBV6-5 to TRBJ1-4; D unresolved. Germline values: CDR1 MNHEY, CDR2 SVGAGI. The CDR3 is made up of 13 amino acids. V was shortened by 4 bases and J by 5 bases, with 8 bases between the two germline ends.

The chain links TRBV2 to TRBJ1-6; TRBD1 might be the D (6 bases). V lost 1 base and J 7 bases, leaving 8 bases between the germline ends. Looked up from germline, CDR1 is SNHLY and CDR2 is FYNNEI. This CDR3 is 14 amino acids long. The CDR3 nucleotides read TGTGCCAGCAGTGAAGAGACAGGAAATTCACCCCTCCACTTT. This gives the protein CASSEETGNSPLHF.

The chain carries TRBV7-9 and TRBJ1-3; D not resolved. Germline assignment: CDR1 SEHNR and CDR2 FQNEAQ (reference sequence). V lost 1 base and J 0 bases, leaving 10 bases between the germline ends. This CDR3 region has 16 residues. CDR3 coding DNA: TGTGCCAGCAGCTTAGGAAGCCTAAGCTCTGGAAACACCATATATTTT. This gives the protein CASSLGSLSSGNTIYF.

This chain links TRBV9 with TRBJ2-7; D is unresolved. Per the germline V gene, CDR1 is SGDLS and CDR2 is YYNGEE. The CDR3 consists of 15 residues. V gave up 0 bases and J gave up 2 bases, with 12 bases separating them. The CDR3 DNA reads TGTGCCAGCAGCGTAGATCCTACCCGAACCTACGAGCAGTACTTC. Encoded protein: CASSVDPTRTYEQYF.

The CDR3 loop reads CASSGTGGNQPQHF. In DNA form, the CDR3 reads TGTGCCAGCAGCGGGACAGGGGGCAATCAGCCCCAGCATTTT. The chain uses TRBV9 and TRBJ1-5; 9 bases map to TRBD1. The CDR3 loop spans 14 amino acids. CDR1 is SGDLS, CDR2 YYNGEE, per germline. V shed 3 bases and J 2 bases; nucleotides not matched to a gene: 0.

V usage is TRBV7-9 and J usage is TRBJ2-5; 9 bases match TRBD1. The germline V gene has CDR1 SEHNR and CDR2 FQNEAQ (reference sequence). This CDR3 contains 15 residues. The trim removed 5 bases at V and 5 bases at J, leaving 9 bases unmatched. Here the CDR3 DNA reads TGTGCCAGCAGCGGGGACAGGGAGAGAGGGGAGACCCAGTACTTC. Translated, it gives CASSGDRERGETQYF.

The CDR3 region is CASSFAGGNTIYF. CDR3 coding DNA: TGTGCCAGCAGTTTCGCAGGGGGAAACACCATATATTTT. This rearrangement joins TRBV27 to TRBJ1-3, with D perhaps TRBD1 (5 bases). Germline CDR1 reads MNHEY; CDR2 reads SMNVEV (reference sequence). V gave up 3 bases and J gave up 4 bases, with 7 bases separating them. The CDR3 covers 13 residues.

In DNA, the CDR3 is TGCGCCAGCAGCTTGGTTGGGCAGCTTTTCAATGAGCAGTTCTTC. It yields the protein CASSLVGQLFNEQFF. The genes are TRBV5-1 and TRBJ2-1; D is unresolved. The V end was cut by 0 bases, the J end by 6 bases, with 13 bases between. In germline, CDR1 is SGHRS, CDR2 YFSETQ. CDR3 length equals 15 residues.

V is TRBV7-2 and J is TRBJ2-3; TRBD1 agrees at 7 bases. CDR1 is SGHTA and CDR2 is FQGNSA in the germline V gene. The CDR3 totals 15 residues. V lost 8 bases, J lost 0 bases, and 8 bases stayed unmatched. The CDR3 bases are TGTGCCAGCGGAAACAGGGGAGCTAGCACAGATACGCAGTATTTT. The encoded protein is CASGNRGASTDTQYF.

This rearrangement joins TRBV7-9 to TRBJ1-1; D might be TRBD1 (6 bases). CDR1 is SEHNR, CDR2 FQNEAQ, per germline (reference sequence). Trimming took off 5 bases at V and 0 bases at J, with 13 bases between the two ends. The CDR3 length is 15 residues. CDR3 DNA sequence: TGTGCCAGCAGCCCCGACAGGACTTTGAACACTGAAGCTTTCTTT. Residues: CASSPDRTLNTEAFF.

The CDR3 nucleotides read TGTGCCAGCAGCTCCGGGATCCGCTTCTACGAGCAGTACTTC. This codes for CASSSGIRFYEQYF. The chain recombines TRBV7-9 with TRBJ2-7; a possible D gene is TRBD2 (5 bases). CDR1 and CDR2 from the germline V gene are SEHNR and FQNEAQ (reference sequence). Trimming left V 4 bases short and J 3 bases short, with 13 bases between. The CDR3 totals 14 residues.

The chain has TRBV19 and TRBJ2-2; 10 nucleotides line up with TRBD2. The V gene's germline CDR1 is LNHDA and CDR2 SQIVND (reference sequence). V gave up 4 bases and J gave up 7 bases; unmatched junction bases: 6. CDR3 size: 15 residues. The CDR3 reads CASSTKREGSGELFF. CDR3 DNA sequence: TGTGCCAGTAGTACCAAGCGGGAGGGAAGCGGGGAGCTGTTTTTT.

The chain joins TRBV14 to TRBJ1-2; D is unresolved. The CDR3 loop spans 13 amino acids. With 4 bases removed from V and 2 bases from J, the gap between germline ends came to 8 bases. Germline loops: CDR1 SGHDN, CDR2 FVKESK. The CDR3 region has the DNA TGTGCCAGCAGCCCTCAGAAGAACTATGGCTACACCTTC. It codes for CASSPQKNYGYTF.

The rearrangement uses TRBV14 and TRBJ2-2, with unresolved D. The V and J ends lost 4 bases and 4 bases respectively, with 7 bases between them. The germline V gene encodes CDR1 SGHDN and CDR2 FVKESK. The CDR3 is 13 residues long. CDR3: CASSPRFTGELFF. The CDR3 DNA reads TGTGCCAGCAGCCCTCGGTTCACCGGGGAGCTGTTTTTT.

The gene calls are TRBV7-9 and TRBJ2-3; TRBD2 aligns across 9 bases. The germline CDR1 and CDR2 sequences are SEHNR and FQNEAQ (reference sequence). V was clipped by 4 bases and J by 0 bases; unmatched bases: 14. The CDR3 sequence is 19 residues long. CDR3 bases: TGTGCCAGCAGCTCGATCCATTGGACTAGCGATACTAGCACAGATACGCAGTATTTT. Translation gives CASSSIHWTSDTSTDTQYF.

The DNA for the CDR3 is TGTGCCAGCAGCCTAACCCTTCGAGGGGGAAACACCATATATTTT. Translated, it gives CASSLTLRGGNTIYF. The chain links TRBV6-5 to TRBJ1-3; D not resolved. Germline CDR1 and CDR2: MNHEY and SVGAGI. The V and J ends lost 6 bases and 4 bases respectively, with 16 bases between them. The CDR3 consists of 15 residues.

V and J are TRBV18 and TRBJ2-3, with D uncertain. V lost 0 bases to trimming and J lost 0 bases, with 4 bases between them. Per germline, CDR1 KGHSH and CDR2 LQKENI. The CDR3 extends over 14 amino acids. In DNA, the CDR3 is TGTGCCAGCTCACCACCGACTAGCACAGATACGCAGTATTTT. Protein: CASSPPTSTDTQYF.

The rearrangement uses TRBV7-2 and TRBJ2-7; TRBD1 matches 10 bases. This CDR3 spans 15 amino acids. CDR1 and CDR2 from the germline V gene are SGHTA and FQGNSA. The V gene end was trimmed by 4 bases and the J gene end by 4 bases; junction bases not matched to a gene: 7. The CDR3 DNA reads TGTGCCAGCAGCTCCGTAGGACAGGGGGTATACGAGCAGTACTTC. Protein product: CASSSVGQGVYEQYF.

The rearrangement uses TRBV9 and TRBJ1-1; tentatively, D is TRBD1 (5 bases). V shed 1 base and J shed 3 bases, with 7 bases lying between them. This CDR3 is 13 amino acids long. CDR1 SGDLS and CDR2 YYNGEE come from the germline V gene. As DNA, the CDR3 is TGTGCCAGCAGCGTACAGGGTCACACTGAAGCTTTCTTT. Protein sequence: CASSVQGHTEAFF.

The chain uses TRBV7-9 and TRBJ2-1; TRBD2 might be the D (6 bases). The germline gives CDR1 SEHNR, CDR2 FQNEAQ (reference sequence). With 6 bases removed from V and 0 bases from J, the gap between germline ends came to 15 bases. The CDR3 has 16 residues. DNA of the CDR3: TGTGCCAGCAGTTCTCCGGGACTCAGCTCCTACAATGAGCAGTTCTTC. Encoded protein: CASSSPGLSSYNEQFF.

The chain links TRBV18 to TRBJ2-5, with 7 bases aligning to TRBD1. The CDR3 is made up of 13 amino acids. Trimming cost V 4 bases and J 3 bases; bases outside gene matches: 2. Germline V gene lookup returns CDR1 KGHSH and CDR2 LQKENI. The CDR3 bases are TGTGCCAGCTCACGGGACAGTAAAGAGACCCAGTACTTC. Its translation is CASSRDSKETQYF.

The CDR3 DNA reads TGTGCCAGCAGTTTAATACCGGGACAGGGGACCACTGAAGCTTTCTTT. It codes for CASSLIPGQGTTEAFF. This chain joins TRBV6-5 and TRBJ1-1; 10 bases agree with TRBD1. J lost 4 bases, V lost 4 bases, and 9 bases had no gene match. The CDR3 length is 16 residues. The V gene's germline CDR1 is MNHEY and CDR2 SVGAGI.